Following are 21 T cell receptor beta chains from one sample sequenced in a study of T cell clonality in common variable immunodeficiency. This table comes from immunoSEQ multiplex PCR, and its TCRdb copy is limited to in-frame clones, with some not included. Altogether about 40,000 clones were found in the sample, and no singletons occur. Sequencing input: peripheral blood mononuclear cells. All receptors derive from a person aged 18 to 70 in good health.

A few counts support this clone. The read is 3 residues too short to cover the CDR3 end, so that end is filled in from the germline J gene. The chain links TRBV7-9 to TRBJ1-2, with 8 bases identical to TRBD1. CDR1 and CDR2 (germline): SEHNR, FQNEAQ (reference sequence). There are 13 residues in the CDR3. The CDR3 sequence is CASSVQGAGGYTF. The DNA read from the CDR3 is TGTGCCAGCAGCGTCCAGGGGGCGGGAGGC. Full variable domain (rest looked up from reference TRBV7-9 and TRBJ1-2): DTGVSQNPRHKITKRGQNVTFRCDPISEHNRLYWYRQTLGQGPEFLTYFQNEAQLEKSRLLSDRFSAERPKGSFSTLEIQRTEQGDSAMYLCASSVQGAGGYTFGSGTRLTVV.

This clone was counted at least ten times. The DNA ends 3 residues before the CDR3 does, and the rest of the CDR3 is filled in from the germline J gene. This chain joins TRBV20-1 and TRBJ1-1; tentatively, D is TRBD1 (5 bases). Germline CDR1 reads DFQATT; CDR2 reads SNEGSKA (reference sequence). This CDR3 has 15 residues. Trimming took 6 bases from V and 4 from J, leaving 21 bases between them. The CDR3 region is CSARSHGTASTEAFF. Partial CDR3 DNA: TGCAGTGCCCGGAGTCATGGGACTGCGTCCACTGAA.

This clone was seen many times. Read data end 3 residues before the CDR3 end; the end is taken from the germline J gene. The V gene is TRBV30, the J gene TRBJ2-5; the D is unclear. In germline, CDR1 is GTSNPN, CDR2 SVGIG (reference sequence). This CDR3 region has 14 residues. The germline V and J ends were trimmed by 5 bases and 0 bases, with 13 bases remaining between them. The CDR3 sequence: CAWGQLRYQETQYF. The CDR3 DNA, read in part, is TGTGCCTGGGGGCAGCTGAGGTACCAAGAGACC.

This clone was picked up many times. Partial CDR3 DNA: TGTGCCAGCAGCTCCCCTGGGACAGGG. It specifies CASSSPGTG. The whole CDR3 protein reads CASSSPGTGYTF. The rearrangement links TRBV5-5 to TRBJ1-2; 9 positions agree with TRBD1. From the germline J gene comes the end of the CDR3, since the read stops 3 residues before it. CDR3 length: 12 residues. CDR1 and CDR2 (germline): SGHKS, YYEKEE (reference sequence). The full variable domain, rest sourced from reference TRBV5-5 and TRBJ1-2, is DAGVTQSPTHLIKTRGQQVTLRCSPISGHKSVSWYQQVLGQGPQFIFQYYEKEERGRGNFPDRFSARQFPNYSSELNVNALLLGDSALYLCASSSPGTGYTFGSGTRLTVV.

This clone was seen ten or more times. The read terminates 3 residues ahead of where the CDR3 ends, so the germline J gene completes it. The V gene is TRBV5-1, the J gene TRBJ2-7, with a possible D match to TRBD1 (6 bases). CDR1 and CDR2 (germline): SGHRS, YFSETQ. The V end was cut by 4 bases, the J end by 6 bases, with 17 bases between. The CDR3 totals 14 residues. The DNA read from the CDR3 is TGCGCCAGCAGCCCTGGACAGTTTGCCGGCGAG. It codes for CASSPGQFAGE. The full CDR3 protein is CASSPGQFAGEQYF.

On this clone: The sequenced fragment ends 3 residues before the CDR3 boundary, so the rest is inferred from the germline J gene. V and J are TRBV2 and TRBJ2-3; 11 bases fit TRBD1. This CDR3 has 15 residues. The germline CDR1 and CDR2 sequences are SNHLY and FYNNEI. The covered CDR3 bases are TGTGCCAGCAGACCCCGGACAGGGGGCAATCAGCCG. Translating gives CASRPRTGGNQP. The complete CDR3 reads CASRPRTGGNQPQYF.

This clone appeared many times. The read finishes 3 residues shy of the CDR3 end, and the germline J gene is used to complete it. The chain carries TRBV13 and TRBJ2-2, with 7 positions matching TRBD2. The V and J ends lost 8 bases and 6 bases, in that order; junction bases with no gene match: 12. The germline gives CDR1 PRHDT, CDR2 FYEKMQ (reference sequence). The CDR3 spans 15 residues. The covered CDR3 bases are TGTGCCAGCGAAACCCGGGACTACCATTCCGGGGAG. Its protein product is CASETRDYHSGE. The CDR3, in full, reads CASETRDYHSGELFF.

Ten or more counts support this clone. The read terminates 3 residues before the CDR3 end, so the remaining end is supplied by the germline J gene. V gene TRBV2 combines with J gene TRBJ2-4; 10 nucleotides line up with TRBD1. This CDR3 is built from 13 residues. V was pared by 6 bases and J by 9 bases, with 5 bases of the junction left unmatched. Germline values: CDR1 SNHLY, CDR2 FYNNEI. Incomplete CDR3 DNA: TGTGCCAGCAGGGGAGACAGGGGGCTCATT. As protein: CASRGDRGLI. The full CDR3 reads CASRGDRGLIQYF.

There are many counts of this clone. The read finishes 3 residues shy of the CDR3 end, and the germline J gene is used to complete it. The chain joins TRBV7-2 to TRBJ2-3; TRBD2 matches 8 bases. The J segment lost 1 base and the V segment lost 7 bases, leaving 7 bases of the junction unmatched. Germline loops: CDR1 SGHTA, CDR2 FQGNSA. The CDR3 covers 15 residues. The CDR3 reads CASTQLGLGTDTQYF. The sequenced CDR3 bases are TGTGCCAGCACCCAATTGGGACTAGGCACAGATACG. Complete variable domain (other parts from reference TRBV7-2 and TRBJ2-3): GAGVSQSPSNKVTEKGKDVELRCDPISGHTALYWYRQSLGQGLEFLIYFQGNSAPDKSGLPSDRFSAERTGGSVSTLTIQRTQQEDSAVYLCASTQLGLGTDTQYFGPGTRLTVL.

This clone was seen a few times. Read data end 3 residues before the CDR3 end; the end is taken from the germline J gene. The gene calls are TRBV6-2 or TRBV6-3 and TRBJ2-3, with D possibly matching TRBD1 (6 bases). Germline values: CDR1 MNHEY, CDR2 SVGEGT. The CDR3 has 15 residues. CDR3 bases read: TGTGCCAGCAGTTCCCAGAGACAGGCCCAAGAGACG. Encoded protein: CASSSQRQAQET. The entire CDR3 sequence reads CASSSQRQAQETQYF.

Regarding this clone: The missing CDR3 end, 3 residues past where the read stops, is filled in from the germline J gene. The chain uses TRBV2 and TRBJ2-2; possibly TRBD1 for D (5 bases). The CDR3 has 13 amino acids. Looked up from germline, CDR1 is SNHLY and CDR2 is FYNNEI. CDR3: CASSLGLGEKLFF. Incomplete CDR3 DNA: TGTGCCAGCAGTCTAGGCCTAGGGGAAAAG.

This clone was counted at least ten times. The CDR3 end is not reached by the read, which stops 3 residues before it; the germline J gene fills it in. The rearrangement links TRBV20-1 to TRBJ1-5; D may be TRBD1 (6 bases). Germline V gene lookup returns CDR1 DFQATT and CDR2 SNEGSKA (reference sequence). V was shortened by 6 bases and J by 2 bases, with 14 bases between the two germline ends. The CDR3 sequence is 14 residues long. The sequenced part of the CDR3 DNA is TGCAGTGCCCGGGACAAGGAGGGCAATCAGCCC. It encodes CSARDKEGNQP. The whole CDR3 sequence reads CSARDKEGNQPQHF.

This clone was counted ten times or more. The missing CDR3 end, 3 residues past where the read stops, is filled in from the germline J gene. V usage is TRBV7-9 and J usage is TRBJ2-2; 9 bases are shared with TRBD1. Germline V CDR1 and CDR2: SEHNR, FQNEAQ (reference sequence). V shed 6 bases, J shed 4 bases, and the junction held 6 bases outside the gene matches. The CDR3 contains 15 residues. The DNA read from the CDR3 is TGTGCCAGCAGAAGTTACAGGGGGCGCACCGGGGAG. Translating gives CASRSYRGRTGE. The CDR3 as a whole reads CASRSYRGRTGELFF.

As for this clone: The read stops 3 residues short of the end of the CDR3; the missing end is completed from the germline J gene. This chain uses TRBV20-1 with TRBJ1-3; TRBD1 agrees at 7 bases. The ends lost 3 bases at V and 3 bases at J; junction bases unmatched: 5. CDR3 length: 14 residues. From germline, CDR1 is DFQATT and CDR2 SNEGSKA (reference sequence). CDR3 region: CSASDRVNGNTIYF. CDR3 bases read: TGCAGTGCTAGTGACAGGGTTAATGGAAACACC.

This clone has only a few counts. With the read ending 3 residues before the CDR3 end, the germline J gene is used to fill in that end. The V gene is TRBV11-2, the J gene TRBJ1-5, with unresolved D. CDR3 size: 15 residues. V lost 5 bases to trimming and J lost 0 bases, with 11 bases between them. Per germline, CDR1 SGHAT and CDR2 FQNNGV. CDR3 loop: CASSLSPPSNQPQHF. The sequenced CDR3 bases are TGTGCCAGCAGCCTTAGCCCCCCTAGCAATCAGCCC.

This clone was observed a handful of times. The CDR3 goes on 3 residues after the read ends, and that part is filled in from the germline J gene. V and J are TRBV7-9 and TRBJ1-2; 9 positions agree with TRBD1. Germline-derived CDR1 and CDR2 are SEHNR and FQNEAQ (reference sequence). The CDR3 is 15 amino acids. CDR3 amino acids: CASSFARQGEYDYTF. The CDR3 bases that were read are TGTGCCAGCAGCTTTGCGAGACAGGGGGAATACGAC.

In the case of this clone: The read terminates 3 residues ahead of where the CDR3 ends, so the germline J gene completes it. The V call is TRBV19, the J call TRBJ2-7, with TRBD1 matching 8 bases. Germline-derived CDR1 and CDR2 are LNHDA and SQIVND (reference sequence). J gave up 3 bases and V 7 bases, and 5 bases lay outside the gene matches. This CDR3 has 13 residues. The CDR3 DNA, read in part, is TGTGCCAGTACCCCAACAGGGGGCTACGAG. Translating gives CASTPTGGYE. The CDR3 reads in full as CASTPTGGYEQYF.

Many counts were recorded for this clone. The CDR3 end falls 3 residues outside the read, so it is completed with the germline J gene. The rearrangement uses TRBV13 and TRBJ2-5; a possible D gene is TRBD2 (5 bases). V was shortened by 7 bases and J by 7 bases, with 16 bases between the two germline ends. This CDR3 has 13 residues. Germline V gives CDR1 PRHDT, CDR2 FYEKMQ (reference sequence). The CDR3 loop reads CASTLPGVGTQYF. CDR3 bases read: TGTGCCAGCACCCTTCCCGGGGTGGGGACC.

Concerning this clone: The CDR3 is cut off 3 residues early in the read; its end comes from the germline J gene. J is TRBJ1-4 and V is TRBV18; D remains unclear. Germline values: CDR1 KGHSH, CDR2 LQKENI. Trimming removed 10 bases at V and 2 bases at J, with 11 bases between. This CDR3 contains 13 residues. The CDR3 protein is CATSRQTNEKLFF. CDR3 DNA (partial): TGTGCCACCAGCAGGCAGACTAATGAAAAA.

This clone was recorded at least ten times. The read finishes 3 residues shy of the CDR3 end, and the germline J gene is used to complete it. V is TRBV2 and J is TRBJ2-5; possible D gene TRBD2, 6 bases. The ends were cut back, 8 bases at V and 5 bases at J, with 24 bases in the middle. Germline CDR1 reads SNHLY; CDR2 reads FYNNEI. The CDR3 sequence is 16 residues long. The CDR3 bases that were read are TGTGCCAGCGGAGTGTTGGGGGGAGGATCCGGTGAGACC. Translation: CASGVLGGGSGET. The CDR3, in full, reads CASGVLGGGSGETQYF.

This clone was seen repeatedly, ten times or more. The sequenced part of the CDR3 DNA is TGCGCCAGCAGCCAGGTGGCTTCAACAACTAATGAAAAA. This translates into CASSQVASTTNEK. The whole CDR3 protein reads CASSQVASTTNEKLFF. The chain carries TRBV4-1 and TRBJ1-4, with D uncertain. From the germline J gene comes the end of the CDR3, since the read stops 3 residues before it. The CDR3 sequence is 16 residues long. Germline V lookup: CDR1 MGHRA, CDR2 YSYEKL. The germline V and J ends were trimmed by 3 bases and 0 bases, with 11 bases remaining between them.